The 19 T cell receptor beta chains listed next were all sequenced from one sample in a study of T-cell memory formation after mild COVID-19. One entry per CDR3 protein results from TCRdb running MiXCR on the 5' RACE reads. The sample lists over 60,000 distinct CDR3 sequences, over 15% occurring once. The sample taken for sequencing was PBMCs or a T cell subset sorted from them (not recorded which). These receptors were obtained from an adult woman who had mild COVID-19 (a few samples of this study predate the infection). Cell type and time point are not known.

This clonotype was seen more than once but under ten times. The V call is TRBV15, the J call TRBJ2-5; a weak D match, TRBD2 (6 bases). The CDR3 sequence is 16 residues long. With 2 bases removed from V and 5 bases from J, the gap between germline ends came to 18 bases. Looked up from germline, CDR1 is LNHNV and CDR2 is YYDKDF (reference sequence). CDR3 in amino acids: CATSRRRGGPGETQYF. The CDR3, as DNA: TGTGCCACCAGCAGACGGCGGGGCGGACCAGGGGAGACCCAGTACTTC.

This rearrangement joins TRBV12-3 or TRBV12-4 to TRBJ2-7; D not certain. Trimming removed 3 bases from V and 0 bases from J, with 6 bases in between. The CDR3 loop spans 13 amino acids. The DNA for the CDR3 is TGTGCCAGCAGTTTCCGGCCCTCCTACGAGCAGTACTTC. Its protein is CASSFRPSYEQYF.

The chain couples TRBV2 to TRBJ2-3; the D gene is possibly TRBD1 (6 bases). The CDR3 extends over 13 amino acids. Deletions cut 8 bases from V and 2 bases from J, with 11 bases between. CDR1 is SNHLY and CDR2 is FYNNEI in the germline V gene. CDR3 in DNA: TGTGCCAGCGAGACAGGATTCACAGATACGCAGTATTTT. It yields the protein CASETGFTDTQYF. Complete variable domain (other parts from reference TRBV2 and TRBJ2-3): EPEVTQTPSHQVTQMGQEVILRCVPISNHLYFYWYRQILGQKVEFLVSFYNNEISEKSEIFDDQFSVERPDGSNFTLKIRSTKLEDSAMYFCASETGFTDTQYFGPGTRLTVL.

As for this clonotype: The junction and the germline gene differ at one end; a read error may be behind it. This sequence joins TRBV7-7 and TRBJ2-5; D may be TRBD2 (6 bases). CDR3 length: 15 residues. Per the germline V gene, CDR1 is SSHAT and CDR2 is FNYEAQ (reference sequence). For the CDR3, the DNA is TGTGCTAGCAGCTTAGTGTGGCAGGAGGGGGAGACCCAGTACTTC. Translating gives CASSLVWQEGETQYF.

The gene calls are TRBV12-3 or TRBV12-4 and TRBJ1-5; unclear D gene. V dropped 4 bases and J dropped 2 bases, with 12 bases sitting between them. CDR3 length: 15 amino acids. DNA for the CDR3: TGTGCCAGCAGTTCTGGCGTGAGGGGCAATCAGCCCCAGCATTTT. Its translation: CASSSGVRGNQPQHF.

This chain joins TRBV29-1 and TRBJ1-1; the D gene is possibly TRBD1 (6 bases). The V end was cut by 0 bases, the J end by 3 bases, with 17 bases between. The CDR3 sequence is 16 residues long. Germline-derived CDR1 and CDR2 are SQVTM and ANQGSEA. In DNA form, the CDR3 reads TGCAGCGTTGAAGATTGGACAGCCTTTGAGGACACTGAAGCTTTCTTT. Protein sequence: CSVEDWTAFEDTEAFF.

This clonotype was observed a handful of times. The V gene is TRBV11-3, the J gene TRBJ1-5; D unresolved. This CDR3 region has 16 residues. V lost 10 bases and J 0 bases, leaving 19 bases between the germline ends. Germline lookup yields CDR1 SGHNT and CDR2 YENEEA. The DNA for the CDR3 is TGTGCCACCCCAAGGAGGTCGAGAAATAGCAATCAGCCCCAGCATTTT. This gives the protein CATPRRSRNSNQPQHF.

The chain recombines TRBV7-2 with TRBJ1-6, with D possibly matching TRBD1 (6 bases). The CDR3 runs to 17 residues. CDR1 SGHTA and CDR2 FQGNSA come from the germline V gene. V lost 1 base to trimming and J lost 10 bases, with 20 bases between them. The CDR3 loop is CASSLDGLAGVISPLHF. The CDR3, as DNA: TGTGCCAGCAGCTTAGATGGGTTGGCAGGGGTAATCTCACCCCTCCACTTT.

The chain links TRBV21-1 to TRBJ2-5; the D call TRBD1 from the table was never checked on the DNA. TRBV21-1 is a documented pseudogene. The CDR3 totals 15 residues. Here the CDR3 DNA reads TGTGCCCCCCCCGGGGGACAGACGACGGCAGAGACCCAGTACTTC. Its protein is CAPPGGQTTAETQYF.

The V gene is TRBV5-6, the J gene TRBJ2-2; no definite D call. V was trimmed by 5 bases and J by 0 bases, leaving 14 bases between them. The germline CDR1 and CDR2 sequences are SGHDT and YYEEEE. The CDR3 length is 16 residues. In DNA form, the CDR3 reads TGTGCCAGCAGGTCATTCGAAGAACCGAACACCGGGGAGCTGTTTTTT. Translation gives CASRSFEEPNTGELFF.

This clonotype was found a few times. The chain links TRBV9 to TRBJ1-2; 9 bases fit TRBD1. The CDR3 length is 14 residues. Unmatched junction bases numbered 4, after V lost 4 bases and J lost 3 bases. Germline loops: CDR1 SGDLS, CDR2 YYNGEE. As DNA, the CDR3 is TGTGCCAGCAGCACTTGGACAGGGGACTATGGCTACACCTTC. Residues: CASSTWTGDYGYTF.

The genes are TRBV7-9 and TRBJ2-5; 8 bases agree with TRBD1. Germline V gives CDR1 SEHNR, CDR2 FQNEAQ (reference sequence). The CDR3 spans 15 residues. V lost 2 bases to trimming and J lost 3 bases; unmatched junction nucleotides: 5. CDR3 sequence: CASSLSTGDKETQYF. The CDR3 region has the DNA TGTGCCAGCAGCTTATCGACAGGGGACAAAGAGACCCAGTACTTC.

This chain links TRBV7-2 with TRBJ2-3; tentative D call: TRBD2 (7 bases). Trimming left V 4 bases short and J 3 bases short, with 20 bases between. The germline V gene encodes CDR1 SGHTA and CDR2 FQGNSA. The CDR3 spans 17 residues. The CDR3 sequence is CASSWWGGGGETDTQYF. The CDR3 DNA reads as TGTGCCAGCAGCTGGTGGGGGGGCGGGGGAGAGACAGATACGCAGTATTTT.

The chain is built from TRBV5-1 and TRBJ2-5; D is undetermined. The CDR3 length is 15 residues. The ends were cut back, 0 bases at V and 1 base at J, with 10 bases in the middle. Germline CDR1 reads SGHRS; CDR2 reads YFSETQ. CDR3 in amino acids: CASSLAGRSQETQYF. CDR3 nucleotide sequence: TGCGCCAGCAGCTTGGCCGGACGTTCCCAAGAGACCCAGTACTTC.

The gene calls are TRBV27 and TRBJ1-2; perhaps TRBD1 as D (5 bases). Germline CDR1 is MNHEY and CDR2 is SMNVEV (reference sequence). This CDR3 comprises 14 residues. V was shortened by 4 bases and J by 6 bases, with 15 bases between the two germline ends. The CDR3 spells CASSWFGGMDGYTF. The CDR3 DNA reads TGTGCCAGCAGTTGGTTTGGGGGGATGGATGGCTACACCTTC.

This sequence joins TRBV4-1 and TRBJ1-5, with 9 bases that match TRBD1. This CDR3 has 16 amino acids. The trim removed 1 base at V and 5 bases at J, leaving 6 bases unmatched. From germline, CDR1 is MGHRA and CDR2 YSYEKL. The CDR3 loop is CASSQALGQGDQPQHF. The CDR3 DNA is TGCGCCAGCAGCCAAGCTCTGGGACAGGGCGATCAGCCCCAGCATTTT.

The chain combines TRBV27 with TRBJ1-1; D may be TRBD1 (5 bases). Germline lookup yields CDR1 MNHEY and CDR2 SMNVEV (reference sequence). The V end lost 0 bases, the J end lost 3 bases, and 14 bases lay between the germline ends. The length of the CDR3 is 16 residues. The CDR3: CASSLSVGWGDTEAFF. CDR3 nucleotides: TGTGCCAGCAGTTTATCGGTGGGATGGGGGGACACTGAAGCTTTCTTT.

This chain links TRBV6-1 with TRBJ2-7; 11 nucleotides match TRBD2. Trimming cost V 3 bases and J 2 bases; bases outside gene matches: 3. Germline CDR1 and CDR2: MNHNS and SASEGT. The CDR3 loop spans 15 amino acids. DNA of the CDR3: TGTGCCAGCAGTGAGGGACTAGCGGTGGCCTACGAGCAGTACTTC. As protein: CASSEGLAVAYEQYF.

This clonotype was picked up a small number of times. CDR3 bases: TGTGCCAGCAGTGACTCCGCGACTAGCGGGGGCACAGATACGCAGTATTTT. Protein product: CASSDSATSGGTDTQYF. The V gene is TRBV6-4, the J gene TRBJ2-3, with TRBD2 identical over 11 bases. V trimming: 0 bases; J trimming: 1 base; junction bases outside the gene matches: 3. CDR1 and CDR2 from the germline V gene are MRHNA and SNTAGT. The length of the CDR3 is 17 residues.